One T cell receptor (beta chain) is described in this entry. Its antigen is as yet unknown. The sample comes from a study of T cells in Graves' hyperthyroidism and ophthalmopathy. Regarding the study as a whole: Blood also showed most of the thyroid clonotypes that were expanded above 0.001.

Each diagnosis drew on symptoms, thyroxine, TRAb, thyroid ultrasound and orbital computed tomography findings. Predating any ophthalmopathy symptoms, the blood sample was taken at first hyperthyroidism diagnosis. The germline V and J ends were trimmed by 4 bases and 1 base, with 11 bases remaining between them. This CDR3 is 15 amino acids long. Germline V gives CDR1 SEHNR, CDR2 FQNEAQ (reference sequence). Researchers took RNA transcripts and amplified the TCR beta CDR3 regions from them. HTBI primers were used for first-round RT-PCR of the TCR CDR3. Via MiXCR, TCRdb re-called the multiplex PCR reads, giving one row per CDR3 protein. Among hundreds of thousands of distinct CDR3 sequences listed, 18% were seen once.

Material for sequencing was blood. The sequence came from a woman aged 45-60 years with Graves' hyperthyroidism that later progressed to Graves' ophthalmopathy. The V and J genes are TRBV7-9 and TRBJ2-1, with unresolved D. In nucleotides, the CDR3 is TGTGCCAGCAGCTCCGCAGAATCTTCCTACAATGAGCAGTTCTTC. Translated, it gives CASSSAESSYNEQFF.